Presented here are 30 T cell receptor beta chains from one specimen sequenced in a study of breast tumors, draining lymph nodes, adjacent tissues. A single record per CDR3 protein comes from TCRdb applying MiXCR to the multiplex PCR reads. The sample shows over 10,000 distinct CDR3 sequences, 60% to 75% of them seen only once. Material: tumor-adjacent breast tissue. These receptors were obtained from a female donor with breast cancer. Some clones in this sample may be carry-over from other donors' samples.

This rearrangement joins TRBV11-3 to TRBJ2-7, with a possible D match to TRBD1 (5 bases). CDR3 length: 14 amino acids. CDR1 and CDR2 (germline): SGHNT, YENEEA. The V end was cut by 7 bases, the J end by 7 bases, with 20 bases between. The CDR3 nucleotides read TGTGCCAGCACCCGAGTAGGGGCCCAAGGGGAGCAGTACTTC. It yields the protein CASTRVGAQGEQYF. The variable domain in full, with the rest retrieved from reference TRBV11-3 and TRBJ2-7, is EAGVVQSPRYKIIEKKQPVAFWCNPISGHNTLYWYLQNLGQGPELLIRYENEEAVDDSQLPKDRFSAERLKGVDSTLKIQPAELGDSAVYLCASTRVGAQGEQYFGPGTRLTVT.

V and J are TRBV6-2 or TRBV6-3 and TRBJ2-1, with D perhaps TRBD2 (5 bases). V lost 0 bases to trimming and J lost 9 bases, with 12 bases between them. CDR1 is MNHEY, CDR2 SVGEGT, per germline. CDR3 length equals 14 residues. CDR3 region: CASSYSFSAGEQFF. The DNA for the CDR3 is TGTGCCAGCAGTTACTCGTTTTCGGCGGGTGAGCAGTTCTTC.

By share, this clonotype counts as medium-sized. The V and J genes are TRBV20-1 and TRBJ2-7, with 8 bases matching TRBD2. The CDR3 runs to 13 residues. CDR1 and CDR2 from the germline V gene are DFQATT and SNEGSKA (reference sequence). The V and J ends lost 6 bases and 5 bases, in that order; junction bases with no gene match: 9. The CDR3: CSALGRAADEQYF. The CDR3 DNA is TGCAGTGCCCTCGGGAGGGCCGCCGACGAGCAGTACTTC.

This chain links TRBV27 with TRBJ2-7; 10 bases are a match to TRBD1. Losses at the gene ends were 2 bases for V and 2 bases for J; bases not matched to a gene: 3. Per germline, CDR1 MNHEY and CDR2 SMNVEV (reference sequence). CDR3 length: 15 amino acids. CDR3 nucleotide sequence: TGTGCCAGCAGTTTAGGGGGACAGGGGACCTACGAGCAGTACTTC. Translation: CASSLGGQGTYEQYF.

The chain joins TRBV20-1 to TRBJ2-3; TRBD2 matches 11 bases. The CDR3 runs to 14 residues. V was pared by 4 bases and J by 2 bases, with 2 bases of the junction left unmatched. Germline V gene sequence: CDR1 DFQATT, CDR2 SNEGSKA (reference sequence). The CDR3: CSANSGRDTDTQYF. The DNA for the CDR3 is TGCAGTGCTAATAGCGGGAGGGACACAGATACGCAGTATTTT.

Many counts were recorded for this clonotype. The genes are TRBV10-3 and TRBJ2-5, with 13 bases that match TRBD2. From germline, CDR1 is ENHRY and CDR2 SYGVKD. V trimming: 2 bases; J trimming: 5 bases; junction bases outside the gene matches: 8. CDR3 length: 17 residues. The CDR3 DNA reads TGTGCCATCAGTGAGACTAGCGGGAGGGCCCTCCGGGAGACCCAGTACTTC. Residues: CAISETSGRALRETQYF.

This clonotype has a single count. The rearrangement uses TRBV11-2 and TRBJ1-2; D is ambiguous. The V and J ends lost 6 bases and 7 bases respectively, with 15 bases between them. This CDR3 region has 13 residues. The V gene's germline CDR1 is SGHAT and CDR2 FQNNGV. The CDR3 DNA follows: TGTGCCAGCAGTCAAAGCGGTAGTAGTGGCTACACCTTC. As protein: CASSQSGSSGYTF. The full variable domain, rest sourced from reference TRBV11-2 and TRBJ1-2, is EAGVAQSPRYKIIEKRQSVAFWCNPISGHATLYWYQQILGQGPKLLIQFQNNGVVDDSQLPKDRFSAERLKGVDSTLKIQPAKLEDSAVYLCASSQSGSSGYTFGSGTRLTVV.

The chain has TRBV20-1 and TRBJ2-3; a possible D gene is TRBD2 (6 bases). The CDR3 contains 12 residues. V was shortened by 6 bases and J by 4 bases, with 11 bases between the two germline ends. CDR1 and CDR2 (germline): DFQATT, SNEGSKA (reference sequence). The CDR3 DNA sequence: TGCAGTGCAAAACCGGGGGCAGATACGCAGTATTTT. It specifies CSAKPGADTQYF.

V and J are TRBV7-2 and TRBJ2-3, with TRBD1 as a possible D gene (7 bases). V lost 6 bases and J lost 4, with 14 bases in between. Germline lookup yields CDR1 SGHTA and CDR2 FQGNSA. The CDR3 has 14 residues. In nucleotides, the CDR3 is TGTGCCAGCAGTAGACAGGGAGGACCAGATACGCAGTATTTT. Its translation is CASSRQGGPDTQYF.

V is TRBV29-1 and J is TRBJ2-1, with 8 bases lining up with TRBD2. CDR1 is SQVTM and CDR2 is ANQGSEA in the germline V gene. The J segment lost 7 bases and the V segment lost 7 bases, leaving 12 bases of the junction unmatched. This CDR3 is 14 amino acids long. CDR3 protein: CSALRGGVGNEQFF. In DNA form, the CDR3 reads TGCAGCGCGCTACGGGGGGGCGTAGGTAATGAGCAGTTCTTC.

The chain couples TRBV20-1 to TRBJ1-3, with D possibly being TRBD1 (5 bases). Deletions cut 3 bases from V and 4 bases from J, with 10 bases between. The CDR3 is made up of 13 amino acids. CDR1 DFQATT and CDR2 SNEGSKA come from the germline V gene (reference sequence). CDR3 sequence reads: CSARGGAGNTIYF. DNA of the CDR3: TGCAGTGCTAGGGGGGGAGCGGGAAACACCATATATTTT.

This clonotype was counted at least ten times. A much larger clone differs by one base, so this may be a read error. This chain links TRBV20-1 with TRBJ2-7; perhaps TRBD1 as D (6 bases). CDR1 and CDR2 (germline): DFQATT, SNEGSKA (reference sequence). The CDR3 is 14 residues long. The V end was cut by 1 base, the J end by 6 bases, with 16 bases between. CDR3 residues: CSARGYNRALEQYF. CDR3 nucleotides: TGCAGTGCTAGAGGTTACAACAGGGCGCTCGAGCAGTACTTC.

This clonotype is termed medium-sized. The CDR3 region is CASRAGQGASETQYF. In DNA form, the CDR3 reads TGTGCCAGTAGAGCTGGACAGGGGGCATCAGAGACCCAGTACTTC. The genes are TRBV19 and TRBJ2-5, with 11 bases aligning to TRBD1. The CDR3 is made up of 15 amino acids. The trim removed 6 bases at V and 4 bases at J, leaving 7 bases unmatched. The germline V gene encodes CDR1 LNHDA and CDR2 SQIVND (reference sequence). Full variable domain (missing parts from reference TRBV19 and TRBJ2-5): DGGITQSPKYLFRKEGQNVTLSCEQNLNHDAMYWYRQDPGQGLRLIYYSQIVNDFQKGDIAEGYSVSREKKESFPLTVTSAQKNPTAFYLCASRAGQGASETQYFGPGTRLLVL.

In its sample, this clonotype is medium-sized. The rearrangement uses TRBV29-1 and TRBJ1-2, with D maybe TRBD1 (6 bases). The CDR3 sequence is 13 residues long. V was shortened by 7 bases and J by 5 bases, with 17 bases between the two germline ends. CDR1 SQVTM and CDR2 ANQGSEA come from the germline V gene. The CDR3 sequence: CSATQGEEYGYTF. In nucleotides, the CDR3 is TGCAGCGCCACACAGGGAGAGGAATATGGCTACACCTTC.

The chain's CDR3 is CASSEAGEGWNEQFF. The CDR3 DNA is TGTGCCAGCAGTGAAGCGGGTGAGGGTTGGAATGAGCAGTTCTTC. The chain combines TRBV6-1 with TRBJ2-1; D is perhaps TRBD2 (5 bases). Trimming shortened V by 0 bases and J by 7 bases, and 13 bases separated the two germline ends. CDR1 and CDR2 from the germline V gene are MNHNS and SASEGT. This CDR3 has 15 amino acids.

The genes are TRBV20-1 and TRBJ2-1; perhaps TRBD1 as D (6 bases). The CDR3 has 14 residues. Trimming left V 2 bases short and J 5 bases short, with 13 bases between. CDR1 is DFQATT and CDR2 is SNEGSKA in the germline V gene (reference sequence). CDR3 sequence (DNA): TGCAGTGCTAGATTTCCCAGGGGACACAATGAGCAGTTCTTC. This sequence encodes CSARFPRGHNEQFF.

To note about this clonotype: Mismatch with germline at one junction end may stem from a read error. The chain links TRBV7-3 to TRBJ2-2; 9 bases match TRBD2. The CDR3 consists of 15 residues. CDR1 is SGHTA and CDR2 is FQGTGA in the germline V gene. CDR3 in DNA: TGTGCCAGTAGCTTAACTAGCGGGTTCACCGGGGAGCTGTTTTTT. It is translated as CASSLTSGFTGELFF. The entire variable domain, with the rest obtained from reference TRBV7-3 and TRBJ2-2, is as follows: GAGVSQTPSNKVTEKGKYVELRCDPISGHTALYWYRQSLGQGPEFLIYFQGTGAADDSGLPNDRFFAVRPEGSVSTLKIQRTERGDSAVYLCASSLTSGFTGELFFGEGSRLTVL.

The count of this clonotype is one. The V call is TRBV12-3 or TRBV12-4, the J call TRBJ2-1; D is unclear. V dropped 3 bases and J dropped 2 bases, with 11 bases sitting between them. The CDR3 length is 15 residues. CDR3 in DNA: TGTGCCAGCAGTTTTTCTGGAACCCCCTACAATGAGCAGTTCTTC. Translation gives CASSFSGTPYNEQFF.

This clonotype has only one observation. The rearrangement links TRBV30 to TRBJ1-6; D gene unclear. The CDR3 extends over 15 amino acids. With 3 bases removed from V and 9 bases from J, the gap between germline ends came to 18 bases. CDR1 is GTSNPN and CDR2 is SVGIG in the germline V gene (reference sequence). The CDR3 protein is CAWRREGLPTSPLHF. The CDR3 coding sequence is TGTGCCTGGAGGAGGGAAGGGCTGCCGACTTCACCCCTCCACTTT.

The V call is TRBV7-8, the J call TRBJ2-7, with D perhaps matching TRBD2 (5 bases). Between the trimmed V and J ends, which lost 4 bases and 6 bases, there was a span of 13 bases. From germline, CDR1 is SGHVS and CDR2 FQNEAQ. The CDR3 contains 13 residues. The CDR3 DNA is TGTGCCAGCAGCTGGGGAGAGAGTCGCGAGCAGTACTTC. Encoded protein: CASSWGESREQYF.

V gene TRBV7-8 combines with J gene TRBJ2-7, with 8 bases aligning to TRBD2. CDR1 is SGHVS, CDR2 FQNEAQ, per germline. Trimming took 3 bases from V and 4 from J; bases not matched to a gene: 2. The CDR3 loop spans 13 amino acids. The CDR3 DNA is TGTGCCAGCAGCTTGAGCGGGGGTTACGAGCAGTACTTC. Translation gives CASSLSGGYEQYF. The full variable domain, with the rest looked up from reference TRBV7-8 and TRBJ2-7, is GAGVSQSPRYKVAKRGQDVALRCDPISGHVSLFWYQQALGQGPEFLTYFQNEAQLDKSGLPSDRFFAERPEGSVSTLKIQRTQQEDSAVYLCASSLSGGYEQYFGPGTRLTVT.

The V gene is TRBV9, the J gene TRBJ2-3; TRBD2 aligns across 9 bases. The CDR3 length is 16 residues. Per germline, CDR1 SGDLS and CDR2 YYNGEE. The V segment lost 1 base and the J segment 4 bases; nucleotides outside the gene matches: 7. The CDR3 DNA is TGTGCCAGCAGCGTACGAGATAGCGGGAGCGCAGATACGCAGTATTTT. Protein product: CASSVRDSGSADTQYF.

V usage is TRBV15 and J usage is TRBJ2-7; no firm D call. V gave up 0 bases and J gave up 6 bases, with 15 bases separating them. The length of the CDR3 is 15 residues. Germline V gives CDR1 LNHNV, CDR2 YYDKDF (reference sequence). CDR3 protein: CATSRDYLRVGEQYF. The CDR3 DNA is TGTGCCACCAGCAGAGATTATCTTCGAGTAGGCGAGCAGTACTTC.

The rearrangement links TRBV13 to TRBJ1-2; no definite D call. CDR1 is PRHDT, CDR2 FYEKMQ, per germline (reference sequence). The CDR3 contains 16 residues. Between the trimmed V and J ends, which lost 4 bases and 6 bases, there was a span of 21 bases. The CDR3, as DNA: TGTGCCAGCAGCTCGGTCGTGGAGGGAGGCGGGGATGGCTACACCTTC. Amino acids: CASSSVVEGGGDGYTF.

As DNA, the CDR3 is TGTGCCAGCAGTGGTCCCAGGGCCGGGAACACCGGGGAGCTGTTTTTT. Amino acids: CASSGPRAGNTGELFF. The rearrangement uses TRBV25-1 and TRBJ2-2, with a possible D match to TRBD1 (5 bases). The germline V gene has CDR1 MGHDK and CDR2 SYGVNS. V lost 4 bases and J lost 1, with 13 bases in between. This CDR3 comprises 16 residues.

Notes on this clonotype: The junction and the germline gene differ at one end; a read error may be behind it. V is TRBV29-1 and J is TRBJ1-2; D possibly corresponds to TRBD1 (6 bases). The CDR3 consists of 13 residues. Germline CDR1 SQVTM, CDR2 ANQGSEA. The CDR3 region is CSVEGGGHDGYTF. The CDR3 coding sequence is TGCAGCGTGGAAGGGGGGGGTCACGATGGCTACACCTTC.

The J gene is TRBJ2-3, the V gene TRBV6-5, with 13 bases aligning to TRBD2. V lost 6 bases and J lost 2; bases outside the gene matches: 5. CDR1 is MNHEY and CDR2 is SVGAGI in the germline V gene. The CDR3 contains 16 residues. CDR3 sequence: CASSSGTSGTTDTQYF. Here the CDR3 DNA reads TGTGCCAGCAGCTCCGGGACTAGCGGGACCACAGATACGCAGTATTTT.

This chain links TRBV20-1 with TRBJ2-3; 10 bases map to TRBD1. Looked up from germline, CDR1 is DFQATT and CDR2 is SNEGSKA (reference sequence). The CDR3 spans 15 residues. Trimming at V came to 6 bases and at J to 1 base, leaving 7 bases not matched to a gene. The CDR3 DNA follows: TGCAGTGCGAAGGGGGGGACAGGGGGCACAGATACGCAGTATTTT. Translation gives CSAKGGTGGTDTQYF.

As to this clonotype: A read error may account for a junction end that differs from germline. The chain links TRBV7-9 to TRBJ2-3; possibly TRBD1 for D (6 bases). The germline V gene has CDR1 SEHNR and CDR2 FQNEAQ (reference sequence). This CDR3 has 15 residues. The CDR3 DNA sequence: TGCGCCAGCAGATTAAACGGACAGAATACAGATACGCAGTATTTT. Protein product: CASRLNGQNTDTQYF.

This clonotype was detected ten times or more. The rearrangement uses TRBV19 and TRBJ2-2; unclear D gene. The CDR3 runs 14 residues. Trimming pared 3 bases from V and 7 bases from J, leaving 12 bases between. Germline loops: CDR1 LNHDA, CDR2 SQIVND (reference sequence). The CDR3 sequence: CASSMALGSGELFF. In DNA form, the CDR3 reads TGTGCCAGTAGTATGGCCCTAGGCAGCGGGGAGCTGTTTTTT.